This record concerns one T cell receptor (beta chain) sequence. Original handling: The authors estimated nucleated cell counts from reference gene primer amplification. Profiled with immunoSEQ multiplex PCR; TCRdb holds only in-frame clones, not every one. Clonal size and the V and J genes are those of that table, whereas D and trimming came from the DNA. The repertoire has under 250,000 clones, 80% to 90% of them found once; the top ten carry roughly 8.7%. These data are taken from a study of blood T cell repertoires in COVID-19. Study details: The United States, Italy and Spain provided the acute and convalescent COVID-19 samples. In each case, the material was cDNA or gDNA derived from T cells, B-cell-depleted T cells, or PBMCs.

The clonotype comes from a middle-aged man with active or convalescent COVID-19. Sequencing used peripheral blood.

CDR3 region: CASSSLGQGGVMNTEAFF. Written as DNA, the CDR3 is TGTGCCAGTAGTTCCCTCGGACAGGGAGGGGTCATGAACACTGAAGCTTTCTTT. The rearrangement links TRBV19 to TRBJ1-1, with 8 bases that match TRBD1. The trim removed 5 bases at V and 0 bases at J, leaving 14 bases unmatched. The CDR3 has 18 amino acids. Germline V gives CDR1 LNHDA, CDR2 SQIVND (reference sequence).